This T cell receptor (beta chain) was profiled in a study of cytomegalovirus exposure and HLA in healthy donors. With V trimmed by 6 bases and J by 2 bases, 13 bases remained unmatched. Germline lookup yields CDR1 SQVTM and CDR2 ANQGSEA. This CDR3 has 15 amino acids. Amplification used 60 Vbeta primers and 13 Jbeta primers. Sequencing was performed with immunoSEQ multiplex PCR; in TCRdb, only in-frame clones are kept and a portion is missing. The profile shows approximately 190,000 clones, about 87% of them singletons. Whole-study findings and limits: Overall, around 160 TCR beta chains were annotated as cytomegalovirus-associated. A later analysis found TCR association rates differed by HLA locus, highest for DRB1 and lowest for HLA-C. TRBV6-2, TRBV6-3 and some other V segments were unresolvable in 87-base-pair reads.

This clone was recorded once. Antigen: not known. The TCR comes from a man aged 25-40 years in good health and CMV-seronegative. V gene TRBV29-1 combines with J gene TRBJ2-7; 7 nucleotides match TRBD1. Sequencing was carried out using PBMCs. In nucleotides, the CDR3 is TGCAGCGTCGCTACCTCAGGACAGGCCCCCTACGAGCAGTACTTC. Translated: CSVATSGQAPYEQYF.